This T cell receptor beta chain emerged from a study of T cells in localized non-small cell lung cancer. V was shortened by 4 bases and J by 0 bases, with 7 bases between the two germline ends. The CDR3 runs 13 residues. Germline V gene sequence: CDR1 SGHDT, CDR2 YYEEEE. As for this clone: Its cognate antigen is unknown.

Study-wide results and caveats: Among the top 100 tumor clones, a median about 57 appeared in adjacent lung. Heterogeneity cannot be ruled out, as sequencing used one tumor region only. It was uninvolved adjacent lung that showed the highest T cell clonality, exceeding tumor.

TCRdb keeps only in-frame clones here, not all; method: immunoSEQ multiplex PCR. The sample holds tens of thousands of clones, about 92% seen once. This sequence was found in an older female donor with stage I lung adenocarcinoma. Here the sequenced sample was peripheral blood, taken before any cancer treatment. The chain uses TRBV5-6 and TRBJ1-1; D is ambiguous. The CDR3 here is CASSPRLNTEAFF. CDR3 in DNA: TGTGCCAGCAGCCCGCGACTGAACACTGAAGCTTTCTTT.